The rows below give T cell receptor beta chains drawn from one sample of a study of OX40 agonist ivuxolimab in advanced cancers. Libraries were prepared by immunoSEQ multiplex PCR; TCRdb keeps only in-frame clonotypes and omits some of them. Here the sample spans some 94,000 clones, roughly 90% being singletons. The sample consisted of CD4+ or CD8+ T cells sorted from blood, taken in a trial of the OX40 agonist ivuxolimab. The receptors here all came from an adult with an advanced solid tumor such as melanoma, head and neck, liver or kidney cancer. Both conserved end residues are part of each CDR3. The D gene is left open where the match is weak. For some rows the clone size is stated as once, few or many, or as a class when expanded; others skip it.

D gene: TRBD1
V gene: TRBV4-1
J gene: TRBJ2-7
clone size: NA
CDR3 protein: CASTSGTGSSYEQYF
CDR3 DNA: TGCGCCAGCACCTCCGGGACAGGTTCTTCCTACGAGCAGTACTTC

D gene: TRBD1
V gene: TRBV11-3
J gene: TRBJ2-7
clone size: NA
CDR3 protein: CASSFGPGQASYEQYF
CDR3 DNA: TGTGCCAGCAGCTTCGGCCCGGGACAGGCTTCCTACGAGCAGTACTTC

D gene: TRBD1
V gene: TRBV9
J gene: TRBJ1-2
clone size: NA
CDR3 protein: CASSGITETGFNYGYTF
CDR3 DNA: TGTGCCAGCAGCGGAATAACCGAGACAGGGTTCAACTATGGCTACACCTTC

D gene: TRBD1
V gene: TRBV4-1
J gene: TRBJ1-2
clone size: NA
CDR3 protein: CASSASTQGASGYTF
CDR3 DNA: TGCGCCAGCAGCGCTTCTACTCAGGGGGCAAGCGGCTACACCTTC

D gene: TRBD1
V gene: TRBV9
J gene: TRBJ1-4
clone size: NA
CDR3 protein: CASSEGSGQGEKLFF
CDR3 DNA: TGTGCCAGCAGCGAGGGGTCGGGACAGGGGGAAAAACTGTTTTTT

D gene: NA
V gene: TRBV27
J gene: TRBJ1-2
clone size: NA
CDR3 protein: CASRGVTYGYTF
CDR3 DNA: TGTGCCAGCAGGGGGGTGACCTATGGCTACACCTTC

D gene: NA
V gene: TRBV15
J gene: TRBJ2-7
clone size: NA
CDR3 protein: CATSRGRGAGMYEQYF
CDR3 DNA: TGTGCCACCAGCAGAGGGAGGGGGGCTGGTATGTACGAGCAGTACTTC

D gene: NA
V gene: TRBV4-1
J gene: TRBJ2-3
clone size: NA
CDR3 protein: CASSQVTGRADTQYF
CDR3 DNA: TGCGCCAGCAGCCAAGTGACAGGGAGGGCAGATACGCAGTATTTT

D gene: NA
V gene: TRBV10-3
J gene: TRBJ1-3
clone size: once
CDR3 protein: CAISEWAADSGNTIYF
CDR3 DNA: TGTGCCATCAGTGAGTGGGCAGCCGACTCTGGAAACACCATATATTTT

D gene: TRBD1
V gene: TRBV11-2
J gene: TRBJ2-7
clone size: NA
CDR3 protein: CASSLGDRGGEQYF
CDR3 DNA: TGTGCCAGCAGCTTAGGAGACAGGGGAGGCGAGCAGTACTTC

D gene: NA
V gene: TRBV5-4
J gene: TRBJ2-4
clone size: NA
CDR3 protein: CASSLEAGTSQNIQYF
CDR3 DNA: TGTGCCAGCAGCTTGGAGGCGGGGACCTCGCAAAACATTCAGTACTTC

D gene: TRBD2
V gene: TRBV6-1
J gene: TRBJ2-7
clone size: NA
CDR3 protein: CASSEGSGSAYEQYF
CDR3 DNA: TGTGCCAGCAGTGAAGGTAGCGGGAGTGCCTACGAGCAGTACTTC

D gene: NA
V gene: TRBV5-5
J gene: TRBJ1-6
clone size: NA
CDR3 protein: CASSPTAGNSPLHF
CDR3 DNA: TGTGCCAGCAGCCCAACGGCGGGGAATTCACCCCTCCACTTT

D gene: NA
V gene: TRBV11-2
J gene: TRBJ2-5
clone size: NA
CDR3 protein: CASSLPQETQYF
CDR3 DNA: TGTGCCAGCAGCTTACCTCAAGAGACCCAGTACTTC

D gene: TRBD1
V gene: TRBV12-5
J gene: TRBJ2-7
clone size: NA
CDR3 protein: CASAWATGGIYEQYF
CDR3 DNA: TGTGCTAGTGCCTGGGCAACAGGGGGTATCTACGAGCAGTACTTC

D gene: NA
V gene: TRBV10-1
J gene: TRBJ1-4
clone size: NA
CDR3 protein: CASSDPDTELFF
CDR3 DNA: TGCGCCAGCAGTGACCCGGACACGGAACTGTTTTTT

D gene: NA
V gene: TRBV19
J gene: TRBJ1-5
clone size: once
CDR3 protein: CASQPTFSNQPQHF
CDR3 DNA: TGTGCCAGCCAGCCTACGTTCAGCAATCAGCCCCAGCATTTT